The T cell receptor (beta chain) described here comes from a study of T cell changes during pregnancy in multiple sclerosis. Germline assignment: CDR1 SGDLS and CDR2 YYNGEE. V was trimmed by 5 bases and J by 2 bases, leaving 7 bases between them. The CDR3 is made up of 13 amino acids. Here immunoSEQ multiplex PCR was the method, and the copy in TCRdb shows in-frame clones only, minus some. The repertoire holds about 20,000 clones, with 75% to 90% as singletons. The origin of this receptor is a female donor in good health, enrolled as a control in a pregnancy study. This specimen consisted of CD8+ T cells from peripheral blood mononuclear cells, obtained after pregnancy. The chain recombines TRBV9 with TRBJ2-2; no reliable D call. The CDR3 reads CASRVGNTGELFF. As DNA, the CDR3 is TGTGCCAGCAGGGTCGGTAACACCGGGGAGCTGTTTTTT.